The 18 T cell receptor beta chains presented below share a single source sample, sequenced in a study of fetal regulatory T cell absence and autoimmunity. Clones were read by immunoSEQ multiplex PCR, and TCRdb kept only the in-frame ones, dropping some. Altogether 95,000 to 100,000 clones are present, 72% being singletons, with the ten largest covering 1.5% to 2%. The sample comprised pancreas tissue. The receptors come from a male donor with IPEX syndrome.

The chain recombines TRBV6-6 with TRBJ2-3; D may correspond to TRBD1 or TRBD2 (5 bases each). CDR3 length equals 15 residues. The germline V gene encodes CDR1 MNHNY and CDR2 SVGAGI (reference sequence). V was shortened by 5 bases and J by 5 bases, with 17 bases between the two germline ends. The CDR3 sequence is CASSVARGQKDTQYF. In DNA form, the CDR3 reads TGTGCCAGCAGTGTAGCTCGGGGCCAAAAAGATACGCAGTATTTT.

This clone was detected once. V usage is TRBV5-6 and J usage is TRBJ2-5; 8 bases are a match to TRBD2. The CDR3 has 14 residues. Germline CDR1 and CDR2: SGHDT and YYEEEE. Trimming took 0 bases from V and 2 from J; bases not matched to a gene: 0. The CDR3 spells CASSLAGGQETQYF. The CDR3 nucleotides read TGTGCCAGCAGCTTGGCGGGGGGGCAAGAGACCCAGTACTTC.

The chain recombines TRBV14 with TRBJ2-1, with TRBD2 identical over 12 bases. The germline V gene has CDR1 SGHDN and CDR2 FVKESK. The CDR3 loop spans 18 amino acids. Trimming took 2 bases from V and 14 from J; bases not matched to a gene: 19. The CDR3 loop reads CASSQTHTGTSGFPREFF. The DNA of the CDR3 is TGTGCCAGCAGCCAAACCCACACCGGGACTAGCGGGTTCCCCCGGGAGTTCTTC.

The J gene is TRBJ2-5, the V gene TRBV7-9; either TRBD1 or TRBD2 may supply D (5 bases each). Trimming left V 6 bases short and J 1 base short, with 12 bases between. CDR3 length equals 14 residues. The germline V gene encodes CDR1 SEHNR and CDR2 FQNEAQ (reference sequence). The CDR3 coding sequence is TGTGCCAGCAGGAGGCCGGGACGCCAAGAGACCCAGTACTTC. Protein: CASRRPGRQETQYF.

CDR3 residues: CASSVSGGYNEQFF. CDR3 DNA sequence: TGTGCCAGCAGCGTAAGCGGGGGCTACAATGAGCAGTTCTTC. This chain connects TRBV9 to TRBJ2-1; 8 bases fit TRBD2. The germline V gene has CDR1 SGDLS and CDR2 YYNGEE. The CDR3 covers 14 residues. V was pared by 1 base and J by 3 bases, with 0 bases of the junction left unmatched.

This clone was seen a handful of times. V gene TRBV10-3 combines with J gene TRBJ2-4; no reliable D call. Germline V gives CDR1 ENHRY, CDR2 SYGVKD. CDR3 length: 15 residues. The V end lost 0 bases, the J end lost 0 bases, and 6 bases lay between the germline ends. In DNA, the CDR3 is TGTGCCATCAGTGAGTCGGTTATAGCCAAAAACATTCAGTACTTC. Protein: CAISESVIAKNIQYF.

V and J are TRBV30 and TRBJ2-3; 9 bases map to TRBD1. The V segment lost 1 base and the J segment 1 base; nucleotides outside the gene matches: 0. The CDR3 runs 14 residues. Germline CDR1 reads GTSNPN; CDR2 reads SVGIG (reference sequence). CDR3 sequence (DNA): TGTGCCTGGAGTGGGACAGGGGGCACAGATACGCAGTATTTT. Encoded protein: CAWSGTGGTDTQYF.

This chain joins TRBV2 and TRBJ1-2, with TRBD1 matching over 12 bases. The CDR3 is made up of 14 amino acids. V shed 6 bases, J shed 4 bases, and the junction held 3 bases outside the gene matches. Germline V lookup: CDR1 SNHLY, CDR2 FYNNEI. The CDR3 reads CASRKGQGAYGYTF. For the CDR3, the DNA is TGTGCCAGCAGGAAGGGACAGGGGGCCTATGGCTACACCTTC.

The rearrangement links TRBV6-1 to TRBJ2-5; 10 nucleotides agree with TRBD2. The V and J ends lost 8 bases and 5 bases, in that order; junction bases with no gene match: 8. Per germline, CDR1 MNHNS and CDR2 SASEGT. The CDR3 consists of 14 residues. The CDR3 region has the DNA TGTGCCAGCTCGGCGATTAGCGGGAGGGAGACCCAGTACTTC. It translates to CASSAISGRETQYF.

This clone was observed a few times. The chain recombines TRBV30 with TRBJ2-4; D is possibly TRBD1 (5 bases). The CDR3 spans 13 residues. Germline V lookup: CDR1 GTSNPN, CDR2 SVGIG (reference sequence). The V end was cut by 4 bases, the J end by 0 bases, with 7 bases between. The DNA of the CDR3 is TGTGCCTGGACAGGGCTAGCCAAAAACATTCAGTACTTC. Translating gives CAWTGLAKNIQYF. Combining the CDR3 with reference TRBV30 and TRBJ2-4 gives the whole variable domain SQTIHQWPATLVQPVGSPLSLECTVEGTSNPNLYWYRQAAGRGLQLLFYSVGIGQISSEVPQNLSASRPQDRQFILSSKKLLLSDSGFYLCAWTGLAKNIQYFGAGTRLSVL.

The gene calls are TRBV6-5 and TRBJ2-5; a weak D match, TRBD2 (5 bases). Germline-derived CDR1 and CDR2 are MNHEY and SVGAGI. CDR3 length: 14 residues. V was shortened by 8 bases and J by 0 bases, with 13 bases between the two germline ends. The CDR3 DNA is TGTGCCAGCGGGAGAGGACGTTACCAAGAGACCCAGTACTTC. The encoded protein is CASGRGRYQETQYF.

V and J are TRBV7-8 and TRBJ2-3, with D possibly called TRBD1 or TRBD2 (5 bases each). V lost 5 bases and J lost 6, with 15 bases in between. The CDR3 has 14 amino acids. The germline CDR1 and CDR2 sequences are SGHVS and FQNEAQ. The CDR3 loop is CASSQGWGMDTQYF. CDR3 DNA: TGTGCCAGCAGCCAAGGGTGGGGGATGGATACGCAGTATTTT.

The gene calls are TRBV5-1 and TRBJ1-6, with 7 bases matching TRBD1. The V gene end was trimmed by 2 bases and the J gene end by 6 bases; junction bases not matched to a gene: 8. The CDR3 length is 16 residues. Germline CDR1 is SGHRS and CDR2 is YFSETQ. DNA for the CDR3: TGCGCCAGCAGCTTATTTTCGACAGGGATTAATTCACCCCTCCACTTT. Residues: CASSLFSTGINSPLHF.

The chain recombines TRBV2 with TRBJ1-1; the match to TRBD1 covers 7 bases. Trimming removed 4 bases from V and 4 bases from J; junction bases left unmatched: 9. Germline-derived CDR1 and CDR2 are SNHLY and FYNNEI. This CDR3 spans 15 amino acids. CDR3 in amino acids: CASSVLQGGFTEAFF. In nucleotides, the CDR3 is TGTGCCAGCAGTGTACTCCAGGGGGGATTCACTGAAGCTTTCTTT. The whole variable domain, filled in from reference TRBV2 and TRBJ1-1, reads EPEVTQTPSHQVTQMGQEVILRCVPISNHLYFYWYRQILGQKVEFLVSFYNNEISEKSEIFDDQFSVERPDGSNFTLKIRSTKLEDSAMYFCASSVLQGGFTEAFFGQGTRLTVV.

The CDR3 reads CASSEPRDYYEQYF. In nucleotides, the CDR3 is TGCGCCAGCAGTGAGCCACGGGATTACTACGAGCAGTACTTC. This chain connects TRBV10-2 to TRBJ2-7; maybe TRBD2 (5 bases). CDR3 size: 14 residues. The germline V and J ends were trimmed by 2 bases and 3 bases, with 11 bases remaining between them. Germline CDR1 WSHSY, CDR2 SAAADI.

The chain uses TRBV11-2 and TRBJ2-3; no clear D. The CDR3 sequence is 13 residues long. Between the trimmed V and J ends, which lost 2 bases and 6 bases, there was a span of 9 bases. Germline V lookup: CDR1 SGHAT, CDR2 FQNNGV. Here the CDR3 reads CASSLFATDTQYF. The CDR3 DNA sequence: TGTGCCAGCAGCTTATTTGCTACGGATACGCAGTATTTT.

V gene TRBV5-8 combines with J gene TRBJ1-4; D is uncertain. Looked up from germline, CDR1 is SGHTS and CDR2 is YDEGEE. CDR3 length: 12 amino acids. Between the trimmed V and J ends, which lost 1 base and 8 bases, there was a span of 6 bases. CDR3 coding DNA: TGTGCCAGCAGCTTGAGGAGGGAAAAACTGTTTTTT. This encodes CASSLRREKLFF.

This sequence joins TRBV5-6 and TRBJ2-1; TRBD2 matches 8 bases. There are 16 residues in the CDR3. The ends lost 0 bases at V and 7 bases at J; junction bases unmatched: 9. CDR1 SGHDT and CDR2 YYEEEE come from the germline V gene. The chain's CDR3 is CASSLVQRGPRNEQFF. CDR3 nucleotides: TGTGCCAGCAGCTTGGTCCAGCGGGGGCCTAGAAATGAGCAGTTCTTC.